This is a list of T cell receptor beta chains from one sample in a study of beta chain features in type 1 diabetes. TCRdb's table, derived via immunoSEQ multiplex PCR, lists solely in-frame clones and lacks some. The sample carries about 710,000 clones, 11% to 15% recorded once. Sequencing was carried out using naive CD4+ T cells from blood. The receptors derive from a man in his late teens or twenties with type 1 diabetes. The CDR3 runs from the conserved cysteine through the conserved F or W. D genes are given only for firm matches. The size entry is marked missing in some rows and otherwise reads once, few, many or a size class.

abundance	d_gene	v_gene	j_gene	CDR3nt	CDR3aa
few	NA	TRBV27	TRBJ2-1	TGTGCCAGCTGGGGCTCCGGGACGGAGCAGTTCTTC	CASWGSGTEQFF
NA	NA	TRBV18	TRBJ1-1	TGTGCCAGCTCCCTAGGGGTAACGGACACTGAAGCTTTCTTT	CASSLGVTDTEAFF
NA	TRBD2	TRBV7-9	TRBJ2-3	TGTGCCAGCAGCTCCCCTCGGGGGGGCAATAGCGGCACAGATACGCAGTATTTT	CASSSPRGGNSGTDTQYF
NA	NA	TRBV7-2	TRBJ2-7	TGTGCCAGCAGCTTAGCGCTAGCCTACGAGCAGTACTTC	CASSLALAYEQYF
few	TRBD2	TRBV5-1	TRBJ2-1	TGCGCCAGCAGCCGCAGACTAGCGGGCCAGCAGTACAATGAGCAGTTCTTC	CASSRRLAGQQYNEQFF
few	TRBD2	TRBV15	TRBJ2-3	TGTGCCACCAGCAGAGATCCAGCGGGAGACGAGTGGTGGACAGATACGCAGTATTTT	CATSRDPAGDEWWTDTQYF
once	TRBD1	TRBV25-1	TRBJ1-1	TGTGCCAGCAGTGAATATGGGGACAGGGGTATGATTTTGTTT	CASSEYGDRGMILF
NA	NA	TRBV30	TRBJ1-2	TGTGCCTGGACCCCCGGGACAAAGTACACCTTC	CAWTPGTKYTF
few	TRBD1	TRBV6-5	TRBJ1-1	TGTGCCAGCAGTTACCCTGGGACAGGGAACACTGAAGCTTTCTTT	CASSYPGTGNTEAFF
few	TRBD1	TRBV18	TRBJ1-2	TGTGCCAGCTCACGGGGACAGGGTTACGGCTACACCTTC	CASSRGQGYGYTF
NA	TRBD2	TRBV4-2	TRBJ2-7	TGTGCCAGCAGCCGCTCGCTAGCGGGAGGGACCTACGAGCAGTACTTC	CASSRSLAGGTYEQYF
NA	NA	TRBV25-1	TRBJ1-1	TGTGCCAGCTCGGAGTGGGCAGAAGCTTTCTTT	CASSEWAEAFF
NA	NA	TRBV5-1	TRBJ2-3	TGCGCCAGCAGCGAGACAGCGGGTACAGATACGCAGTATTTT	CASSETAGTDTQYF
few	TRBD1	TRBV19	TRBJ2-3	TGTGCCAGTGCACGAGGGGACAGAAACACAGATACGCAGTATTTT	CASARGDRNTDTQYF
NA	TRBD1	TRBV10-3	TRBJ2-2	TGTGCCATCAGGCCGGGACAGGGAAACGGGGCCGGGGAGCTGTTTTTT	CAIRPGQGNGAGELFF
few	NA	TRBV14	TRBJ2-1	TGTGCCAGCAGCCAAAGAAACAATGAGCAGTTCTTC	CASSQRNNEQFF
NA	TRBD2	TRBV5-1	TRBJ2-5	TGCGCCAGCAGCCCGGATGGGCGGGAGAGCCGAGATGGCCAGTACTTC	CASSPDGRESRDGQYF
NA	NA	TRBV28	TRBJ2-1	TGTGCCAGCACGGGACCATGGGATGAGCAGTTCTTC	CASTGPWDEQFF
few	NA	TRBV5-4	TRBJ2-2	TGTGCCAGCAGCCCGAATAGACCCGGGGAGCTGTTTTTT	CASSPNRPGELFF
NA	NA	TRBV5-6	TRBJ2-5	TGTGCCAGCAGCCGAGACGCGGCTGCAGAGACCCAGTACTTC	CASSRDAAAETQYF
NA	NA	TRBV28	TRBJ2-2	TGTGCCAGCAGTTTATATCGGGGAGCCGGGGAGCTGTTTTTT	CASSLYRGAGELFF
NA	TRBD2	TRBV5-1	TRBJ2-1	TGCGCCAGCAGCTTGGGACTAGCGGACTACAATGAGCAGTTCTTC	CASSLGLADYNEQFF
NA	NA	TRBV7-2	TRBJ2-7	TGTGCCAGCAGCTTAGTCCACGAGCAGTACTTC	CASSLVHEQYF
NA	NA	TRBV30	TRBJ1-6	TGTGCCTGGACGGTTGGGAATTCACCCCTCCACTTT	CAWTVGNSPLHF
NA	TRBD1	TRBV19	TRBJ2-4	TGTGCCAGTACCGGGACAGGGGGCTCCGAGGCCAAAAACATTCAGTACTTC	CASTGTGGSEAKNIQYF
once	TRBD1	TRBV29-1	TRBJ1-6	TGCAGCGTTTCAAGCGGGACAGACCTAAATTCACCCCTCCACTTT	CSVSSGTDLNSPLHF
few	NA	TRBV29-1	TRBJ2-2	TGCAGCGTTGGGCGGCCAGAGAGTGGCGGGGAGCTGTTTTTT	CSVGRPESGGELFF
NA	TRBD1	TRBV7-6	TRBJ2-7	TGTGCCAGCAGTCAAAGGGGGCTTGAGTACGAGCAGTACTTC	CASSQRGLEYEQYF